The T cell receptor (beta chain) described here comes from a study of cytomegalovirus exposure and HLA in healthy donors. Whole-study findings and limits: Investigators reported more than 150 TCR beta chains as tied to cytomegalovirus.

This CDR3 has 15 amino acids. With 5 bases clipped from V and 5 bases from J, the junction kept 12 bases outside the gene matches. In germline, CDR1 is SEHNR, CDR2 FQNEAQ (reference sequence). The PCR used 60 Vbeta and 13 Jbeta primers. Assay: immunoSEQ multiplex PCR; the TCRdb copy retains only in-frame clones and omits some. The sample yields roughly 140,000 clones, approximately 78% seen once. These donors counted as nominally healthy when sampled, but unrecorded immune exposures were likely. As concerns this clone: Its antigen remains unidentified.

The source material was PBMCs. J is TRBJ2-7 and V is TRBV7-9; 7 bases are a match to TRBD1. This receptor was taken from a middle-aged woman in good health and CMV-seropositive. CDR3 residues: CASSPRDSSAHEQYF. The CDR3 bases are TGTGCCAGCAGCCCCCGGGACAGCTCAGCCCACGAGCAGTACTTC.